These 28 T cell receptor beta chains came from one sample sequenced in a study of cytomegalovirus exposure and HLA in healthy donors. This PCR relied on a set of 60 Vbeta primers and 13 Jbeta primers. Only in-frame clones appear in the TCRdb table, and some are missing; sequencing was by immunoSEQ multiplex PCR. This table has some 110,000 clones, approximately 70% appearing once. Input material: PBMCs. The source of these receptors is a man younger than 40 in good health and CMV-seropositive.

The chain is built from TRBV30 and TRBJ2-3; 13 positions agree with TRBD2. The CDR3 sequence is 13 residues long. Germline values: CDR1 GTSNPN, CDR2 SVGIG (reference sequence). After removal of 0 bases from V and 14 bases from J, the junction contained 5 bases not matched to a gene. The CDR3 reads CAWSVTSGRALYF. The CDR3 region has the DNA TGTGCCTGGAGTGTAACTAGCGGGAGGGCACTGTATTTT.

The gene calls are TRBV28 and TRBJ2-3; D may be TRBD1 (6 bases). CDR1 and CDR2 (germline): MDHEN, SYDVKM. CDR3 length equals 12 residues. V shed 5 bases and J shed 4 bases, with 7 bases lying between them. The CDR3 region has the DNA TGTGCCAGCAGTGCAGGGGCAGATACGCAGTATTTT. This gives the protein CASSAGADTQYF.

V gene TRBV27 combines with J gene TRBJ1-6; 12 bases align to TRBD1. V lost 6 bases and J lost 10; bases outside the gene matches: 16. Germline V gene sequence: CDR1 MNHEY, CDR2 SMNVEV (reference sequence). The CDR3 covers 18 residues. This CDR3 is CASSLGLGQGALGSPLHF. DNA of the CDR3: TGTGCCAGCAGCTTAGGTCTGGGACAGGGGGCTTTAGGGTCACCCCTCCACTTT.

As regards this clone: The germline gene is not matched at one end of the junction; a read error may be the cause. As DNA, the CDR3 is TGTGCTAGCAGCTTAGGTTTGGCAAGGGGTCAAGAGACCCAGTACTTC. It specifies CASSLGLARGQETQYF. V is TRBV7-7 and J is TRBJ2-5; the D gene is possibly TRBD1 (5 bases). The CDR3 consists of 16 residues. Germline V gene data show CDR1 as SSHAT and CDR2 as FNYEAQ (reference sequence).

The J gene is TRBJ1-2, the V gene TRBV6-4, with D perhaps TRBD1 (5 bases). V lost 0 bases to trimming and J lost 3 bases, with 14 bases between them. The CDR3 spans 16 residues. Germline V lookup: CDR1 MRHNA, CDR2 SNTAGT. In nucleotides, the CDR3 is TGTGCCAGCAGTGACTCGATGAGGCGACAGTACTATGGCTACACCTTC. Translating it yields CASSDSMRRQYYGYTF.

V is TRBV5-4 and J is TRBJ2-7; D perhaps matches TRBD2 (6 bases). V shed 2 bases and J shed 0 bases, with 12 bases lying between them. This CDR3 has 15 amino acids. Germline CDR1 and CDR2: SGHNT and YYREEE (reference sequence). The CDR3: CASSFEGGLSYEQYV. CDR3 nucleotides: TGTGCCAGCAGCTTCGAGGGAGGCCTCTCCTACGAGCAGTACGTC.

CDR3 sequence: CASSLASAGGSKETQYF. CDR3 DNA: TGTGCCAGCAGCTTAGCATCGGCAGGGGGCTCGAAGGAGACCCAGTACTTC. The genes are TRBV7-6 and TRBJ2-5, with TRBD1 matching over 8 bases. This CDR3 is 17 amino acids long. Germline CDR1 SGHVS, CDR2 FNYEAQ. Trimming at V came to 0 bases and at J to 5 bases, leaving 11 bases not matched to a gene.

The chain employs TRBV7-9 and TRBJ2-3; 12 bases fit TRBD2. The CDR3 consists of 18 residues. Trimming removed 4 bases from V and 0 bases from J; junction bases left unmatched: 8. Germline assignment: CDR1 SEHNR and CDR2 FQNEAQ (reference sequence). Written as DNA, the CDR3 is TGTGCCAGCAGCTCTCTAGCGGGAGGGCCCCCTAGCACAGATACGCAGTATTTT. Amino acids: CASSSLAGGPPSTDTQYF.

The gene calls are TRBV29-1 and TRBJ2-1, with D uncertain. Germline CDR1 is SQVTM and CDR2 is ANQGSEA. CDR3 size: 15 residues. Deletions cut 7 bases from V and 0 bases from J, with 16 bases between. The DNA of the CDR3 is TGCAGCGCTTCCATGCACGGTAGCTCCTACAATGAGCAGTTCTTC. As protein: CSASMHGSSYNEQFF.

In regard to this clone: The same CDR3 is also encoded by other DNA sequences in this sample. The chain joins TRBV28 to TRBJ1-5, with 8 bases identical to TRBD1. Germline trimming cut 10 bases from V and 1 base from J; bases unmatched to any gene: 18. This CDR3 has 18 amino acids. The germline V gene has CDR1 MDHEN and CDR2 SYDVKM. The CDR3 nucleotides are TGTGCCACTCAGGACGGACAGGGATTAGTCGGAAGCAATCAGCCCCAGCATTTT. The encoded protein is CATQDGQGLVGSNQPQHF.

The rearrangement joins TRBV9 to TRBJ2-1; TRBD1 agrees at 9 bases. The ends lost 1 base at V and 8 bases at J; junction bases unmatched: 10. Germline values: CDR1 SGDLS, CDR2 YYNGEE. CDR3 length: 16 amino acids. The DNA for the CDR3 is TGTGCCAGCAGCGTAACCCCGAAGACAGGGGGTTATGAGCAGTTCTTC. Translation: CASSVTPKTGGYEQFF.

V gene TRBV13 combines with J gene TRBJ1-5; 7 bases agree with TRBD1. In germline, CDR1 is PRHDT, CDR2 FYEKMQ (reference sequence). Losses at the gene ends were 5 bases for V and 4 bases for J; bases not matched to a gene: 2. The CDR3 contains 13 residues. CDR3 region: CASSIRGNQPQHF. CDR3 nucleotides: TGTGCCAGCAGCATCAGGGGGAATCAGCCCCAGCATTTT.

The J gene is TRBJ1-1, the V gene TRBV7-9; 8 bases map to TRBD1. CDR1 SEHNR and CDR2 FQNEAQ come from the germline V gene (reference sequence). After removal of 3 bases from V and 4 bases from J, the junction contained 7 bases not matched to a gene. The CDR3 extends over 15 amino acids. In DNA form, the CDR3 reads TGTGCCAGCAGCTTCCGGACAGGGAGGAGCACTGAAGCTTTCTTT. Protein product: CASSFRTGRSTEAFF.

This clone occurred a few times. The chain employs TRBV9 and TRBJ2-3; 11 nucleotides line up with TRBD2. The junction had 9 bases not matched to a gene; V was cut back by 4 bases and J by 2 bases. The CDR3 covers 17 residues. Germline CDR1 reads SGDLS; CDR2 reads YYNGEE. CDR3 coding DNA: TGTGCCAGCAGCTACCCACTAGCGGGGGCCGACACAGATACGCAGTATTTT. Encoded protein: CASSYPLAGADTDTQYF.

The chain recombines TRBV9 with TRBJ1-3; the D gene is possibly TRBD1 (5 bases). Between the trimmed V and J ends, which lost 0 bases and 8 bases, there was a span of 15 bases. CDR3 size: 15 residues. Germline V gene data show CDR1 as SGDLS and CDR2 as YYNGEE. The CDR3 DNA sequence: TGTGCCAGCAGCGTAGACCGGCCCCGGGGGGACACCATATATTTT. It specifies CASSVDRPRGDTIYF.

This chain links TRBV7-6 with TRBJ2-6; no definite D call. V lost 4 bases and J 2 bases, leaving 12 bases between the germline ends. Per germline, CDR1 SGHVS and CDR2 FNYEAQ. The CDR3 totals 16 residues. The DNA of the CDR3 is TGTGCCAGCAGCTCAACCCAGGCTACTGGGGCCAACGTCCTGACTTTC. Its protein product is CASSSTQATGANVLTF.

This chain uses TRBV7-3 with TRBJ2-1; perhaps TRBD2 as D (7 bases). CDR3 length: 15 amino acids. CDR1 SGHTA and CDR2 FQGTGA come from the germline V gene. V lost 0 bases to trimming and J lost 4 bases, with 10 bases between them. The CDR3 bases are TGTGCCAGCAGCTTAACGAGGGGGGGGTACAATGAGCAGTTCTTC. Amino acid sequence: CASSLTRGGYNEQFF.

The chain uses TRBV10-3 and TRBJ2-3, with D possibly being TRBD2 (6 bases). This CDR3 comprises 13 residues. In germline, CDR1 is ENHRY, CDR2 SYGVKD. Trimming left V 8 bases short and J 3 bases short, with 12 bases between. DNA for the CDR3: TGTGCCATCGGGATAGCGGAGACAGATACGCAGTATTTT. Translated, it gives CAIGIAETDTQYF.

The rearrangement links TRBV27 to TRBJ2-7, with 10 nucleotides matching TRBD1. Germline loops: CDR1 MNHEY, CDR2 SMNVEV (reference sequence). The CDR3 consists of 14 residues. V gave up 4 bases and J gave up 3 bases; unmatched junction bases: 3. CDR3 nucleotide sequence: TGTGCCAGCAGTTCCCGGGACAGGGGCTACGAGCAGTACGTC. Amino acid sequence: CASSSRDRGYEQYV.

This clone was counted a single time. The chain combines TRBV7-8 with TRBJ2-7, with 11 bases aligning to TRBD2. The CDR3 has 16 amino acids. Germline CDR1 and CDR2: SGHVS and FQNEAQ. V lost 5 bases to trimming and J lost 2 bases; unmatched junction nucleotides: 8. The DNA of the CDR3 is TGTGCCAGCAGCCCCCCGGGACTAGCGGTTACCTACGAGCAGTACTTC. Translating gives CASSPPGLAVTYEQYF.

This clone came up a few times. This chain links TRBV14 with TRBJ1-1; D gene uncertain. CDR1 and CDR2 from the germline V gene are SGHDN and FVKESK. Trimming removed 4 bases from V and 5 bases from J, with 14 bases in between. CDR3 length: 14 amino acids. The CDR3 spells CASSLKPSWTEAFF. CDR3 DNA: TGTGCCAGCAGCCTCAAGCCATCGTGGACTGAAGCTTTCTTT. Supplemented by reference TRBV14 and TRBJ1-1, the full variable domain reads EAGVTQFPSHSVIEKGQTVTLRCDPISGHDNLYWYRRVMGKEIKFLLHFVKESKQDESGMPNNRFLAERTGGTYSTLKVQPAELEDSGVYFCASSLKPSWTEAFFGQGTRLTVV.

V and J are TRBV7-9 and TRBJ1-1; TRBD1 is a possible D gene (5 bases). This CDR3 is 14 amino acids long. V was clipped by 5 bases and J by 4 bases, with 14 bases between them. Per germline, CDR1 SEHNR and CDR2 FQNEAQ (reference sequence). CDR3 in DNA: TGTGCCAGCAGCCGCGGATCGGGGGGCACTGAAGCTTTCTTT. Translating gives CASSRGSGGTEAFF.

V usage is TRBV5-1 and J usage is TRBJ1-4; 11 nucleotides match TRBD1. J was trimmed by 7 bases and V by 4 bases; bases with no gene match: 15. The germline gives CDR1 SGHRS, CDR2 YFSETQ. CDR3 length: 18 residues. Here the CDR3 reads CASSPLPLGQGAGEKLFF. The CDR3 DNA is TGCGCCAGCAGCCCACTCCCCCTAGGACAGGGGGCAGGTGAAAAACTGTTTTTT. Variable domain in full (rest from reference TRBV5-1 and TRBJ1-4): KAGVTQTPRYLIKTRGQQVTLSCSPISGHRSVSWYQQTPGQGLQFLFEYFSETQRNKGNFPGRFSGRQFSNSRSEMNVSTLELGDSALYLCASSPLPLGQGAGEKLFFGSGTQLSVL.

The J gene is TRBJ1-3, the V gene TRBV5-6, with TRBD1 matching 8 bases. CDR3 length: 17 residues. After removal of 7 bases from V and 4 bases from J, the junction contained 16 bases not matched to a gene. Germline CDR1 and CDR2: SGHDT and YYEEEE. The CDR3 here is CASPFPPDRGAGNTIYF. The CDR3 coding sequence is TGTGCCAGCCCTTTCCCTCCTGACAGGGGCGCCGGAAACACCATATATTTT.

The chain joins TRBV20-1 to TRBJ2-7, with 7 bases matching TRBD1. Germline lookup yields CDR1 DFQATT and CDR2 SNEGSKA (reference sequence). The CDR3 runs 11 residues. J lost 7 bases, V lost 0 bases, and 0 bases had no gene match. CDR3 nucleotides: TGCAGTGCTAGAGAGGACAGGGAGCAGTACTTC. This gives the protein CSAREDREQYF.

V is TRBV11-2 and J is TRBJ1-4; 7 bases match TRBD1. With V trimmed by 5 bases and J by 11 bases, 8 bases remained unmatched. The V gene's germline CDR1 is SGHAT and CDR2 FQNNGV. The CDR3 covers 13 residues. The CDR3 loop is CASSHGGGQKLFF. The DNA of the CDR3 is TGTGCCAGCAGCCACGGAGGGGGACAGAAACTGTTTTTT.

This chain uses TRBV29-1 with TRBJ1-2; D not certain. Trimming removed 3 bases from V and 6 bases from J, with 17 bases in between. The V gene's germline CDR1 is SQVTM and CDR2 ANQGSEA. The CDR3 covers 14 residues. The CDR3 region has the DNA TGCAGCGTTGATCCCCTAGTGTTCTGGGATGGCTACACCTTC. Translated: CSVDPLVFWDGYTF.

The V call is TRBV5-1, the J call TRBJ2-6; perhaps TRBD2 as D (6 bases). Per the germline V gene, CDR1 is SGHRS and CDR2 is YFSETQ. The V end lost 0 bases, the J end lost 0 bases, and 10 bases lay between the germline ends. The CDR3 sequence is 17 residues long. As DNA, the CDR3 is TGCGCCAGCAGCTTGGGGGGGGTTAGCTCTGGGGCCAACGTCCTGACTTTC. Translation gives CASSLGGVSSGANVLTF.